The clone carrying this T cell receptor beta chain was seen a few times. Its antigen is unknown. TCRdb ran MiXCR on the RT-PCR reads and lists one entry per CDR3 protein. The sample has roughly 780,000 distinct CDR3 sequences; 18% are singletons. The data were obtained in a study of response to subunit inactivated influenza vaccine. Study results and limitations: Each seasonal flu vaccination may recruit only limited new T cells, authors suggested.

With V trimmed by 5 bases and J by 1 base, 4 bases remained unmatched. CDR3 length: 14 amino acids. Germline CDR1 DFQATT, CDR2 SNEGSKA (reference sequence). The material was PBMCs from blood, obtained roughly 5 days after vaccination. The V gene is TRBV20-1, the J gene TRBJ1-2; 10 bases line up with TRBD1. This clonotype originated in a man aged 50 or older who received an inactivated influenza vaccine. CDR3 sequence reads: CSAGGTGDNYGYTF. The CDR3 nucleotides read TGCAGTGCTGGGGGGACAGGGGATAACTATGGCTACACCTTC.